The 2 T cell receptor beta chains given below trace back to one sample, sequenced in a study of T cell responses to AZD1222 COVID-19 vaccine. Method: immunoSEQ multiplex PCR; TCRdb's copy keeps in-frame clones and lacks some. The table records approximately 19,000 clones, 81% of them present only once. The input for sequencing was peripheral blood, taken 28 days after the second AZD1222 dose. All receptors derive from an adult who received the AZD1222 COVID-19 vaccine.

This chain uses TRBV5-1 with TRBJ1-5, with 8 nucleotides matching TRBD1. Losses at the gene ends were 0 bases for V and 4 bases for J; bases not matched to a gene: 3. The CDR3 is 15 amino acids. CDR1 is SGHRS, CDR2 YFSETQ, per germline. This CDR3 reads CASSLGTGPNQPQHF. Here the CDR3 DNA reads TGCGCCAGCAGCTTGGGGACAGGGCCAAATCAGCCCCAGCATTTT.

This clone came up once. The chain carries TRBV5-4 and TRBJ1-4, with 7 bases aligning to TRBD1. The CDR3 runs 14 residues. Losses at the gene ends were 4 bases for V and 4 bases for J; bases not matched to a gene: 4. Germline CDR1 is SGHNT and CDR2 is YYREEE (reference sequence). Here the CDR3 DNA reads TGTGCCAGCAGCACCCGGGACAGTAATGAAAAACTGTTTTTT. Residues: CASSTRDSNEKLFF. The full variable domain, in which reference TRBV5-4 and TRBJ1-4 provide the parts outside the CDR3, is ETGVTQSPTHLIKTRGQQVTLRCSSQSGHNTVSWYQQALGQGPQFIFQYYREEENGRGNFPPRFSGLQFPNYSSELNVNALELDDSALYLCASSTRDSNEKLFFGSGTQLSVL.